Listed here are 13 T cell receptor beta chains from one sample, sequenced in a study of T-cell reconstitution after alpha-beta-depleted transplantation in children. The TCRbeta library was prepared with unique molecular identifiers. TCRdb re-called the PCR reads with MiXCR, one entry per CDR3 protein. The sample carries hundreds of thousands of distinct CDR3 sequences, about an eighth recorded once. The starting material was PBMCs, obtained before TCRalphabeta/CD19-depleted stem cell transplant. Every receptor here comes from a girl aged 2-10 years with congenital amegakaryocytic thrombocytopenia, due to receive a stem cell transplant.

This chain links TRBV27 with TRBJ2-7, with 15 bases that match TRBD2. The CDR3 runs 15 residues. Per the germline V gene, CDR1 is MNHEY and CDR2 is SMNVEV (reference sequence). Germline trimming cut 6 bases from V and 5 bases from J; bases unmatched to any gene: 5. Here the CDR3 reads CASRGGTSGRNEQYF. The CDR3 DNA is TGTGCCAGCAGAGGAGGGACTAGCGGGAGGAACGAGCAGTACTTC.

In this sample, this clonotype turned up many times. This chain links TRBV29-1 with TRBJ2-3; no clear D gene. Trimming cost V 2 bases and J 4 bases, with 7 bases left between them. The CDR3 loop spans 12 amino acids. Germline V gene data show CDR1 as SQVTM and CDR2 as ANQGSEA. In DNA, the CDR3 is TGCAGCGTTGAAAAGTCGCCAGATACGCAGTATTTT. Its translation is CSVEKSPDTQYF.

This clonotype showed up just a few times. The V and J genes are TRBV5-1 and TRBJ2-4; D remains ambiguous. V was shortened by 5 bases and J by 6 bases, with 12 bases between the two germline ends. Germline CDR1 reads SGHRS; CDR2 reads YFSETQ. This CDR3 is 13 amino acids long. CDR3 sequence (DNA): TGCGCCAGCAGGGCGGAGTTCAGAAACATTCAGTACTTC. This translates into CASRAEFRNIQYF.

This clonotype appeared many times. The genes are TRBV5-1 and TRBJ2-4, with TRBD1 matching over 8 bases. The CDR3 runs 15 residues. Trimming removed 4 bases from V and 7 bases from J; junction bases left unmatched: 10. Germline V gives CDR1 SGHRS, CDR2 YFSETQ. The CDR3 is CASSTDRVDMNIQYF. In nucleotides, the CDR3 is TGCGCCAGCAGCACGGACAGGGTTGACATGAACATTCAGTACTTC.

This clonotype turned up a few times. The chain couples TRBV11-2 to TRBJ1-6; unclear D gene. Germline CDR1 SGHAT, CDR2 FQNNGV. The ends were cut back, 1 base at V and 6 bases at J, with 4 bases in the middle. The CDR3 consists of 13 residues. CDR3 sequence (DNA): TGTGCCAGCAGCTTAGCTTTTAATTCACCCCTCCACTTT. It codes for CASSLAFNSPLHF.

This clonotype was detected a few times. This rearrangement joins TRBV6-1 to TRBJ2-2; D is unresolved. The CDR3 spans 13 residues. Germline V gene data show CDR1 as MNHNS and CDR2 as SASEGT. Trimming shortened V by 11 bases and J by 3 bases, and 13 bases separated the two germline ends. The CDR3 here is CAGSVGYTGELFF. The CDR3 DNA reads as TGTGCCGGGTCGGTCGGATACACCGGGGAGCTGTTTTTT.

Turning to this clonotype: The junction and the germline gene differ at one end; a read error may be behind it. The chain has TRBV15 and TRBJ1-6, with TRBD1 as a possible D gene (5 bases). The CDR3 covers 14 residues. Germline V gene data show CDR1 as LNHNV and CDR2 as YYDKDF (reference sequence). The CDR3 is CAPSTSIGGGPLHF. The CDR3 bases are TGTGCCCCCAGCACATCTATTGGCGGGGGTCCCCTCCACTTT.

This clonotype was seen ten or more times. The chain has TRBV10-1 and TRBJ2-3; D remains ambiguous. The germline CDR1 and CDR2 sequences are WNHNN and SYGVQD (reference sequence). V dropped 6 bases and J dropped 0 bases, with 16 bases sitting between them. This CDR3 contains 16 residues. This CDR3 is CASSSDGPASTDTQYF. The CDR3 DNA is TGCGCCAGCAGCTCCGACGGCCCCGCTAGCACAGATACGCAGTATTTT.

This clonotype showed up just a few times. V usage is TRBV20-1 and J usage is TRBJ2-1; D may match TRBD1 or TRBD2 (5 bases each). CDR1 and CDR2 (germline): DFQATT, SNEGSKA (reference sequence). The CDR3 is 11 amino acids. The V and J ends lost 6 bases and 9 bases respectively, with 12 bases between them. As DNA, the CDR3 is TGCAGTGCCCGCCGGGACGCTGAGCAGTTCTTC. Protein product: CSARRDAEQFF.

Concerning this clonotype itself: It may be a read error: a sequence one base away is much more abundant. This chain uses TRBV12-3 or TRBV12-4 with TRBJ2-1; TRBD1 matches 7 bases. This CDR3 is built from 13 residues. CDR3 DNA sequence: TGTGGCAGCAGGGGACAGAGAAACAATGAGCAGTTCTTC. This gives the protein CGSRGQRNNEQFF.

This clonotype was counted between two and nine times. For the CDR3, the DNA is TGCAGTGCTTGGGACAGGGGGCGAACCGGGGAGCTGTTTTTT. It codes for CSAWDRGRTGELFF. The rearrangement joins TRBV20-1 to TRBJ2-2, with 12 nucleotides matching TRBD1. Trimming cost V 5 bases and J 5 bases; bases outside gene matches: 3. CDR3 length: 14 residues. Germline-derived CDR1 and CDR2 are DFQATT and SNEGSKA (reference sequence).

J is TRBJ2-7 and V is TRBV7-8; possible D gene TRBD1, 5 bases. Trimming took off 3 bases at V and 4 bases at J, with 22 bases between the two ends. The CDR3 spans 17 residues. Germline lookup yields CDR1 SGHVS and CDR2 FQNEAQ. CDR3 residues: CASSLNRLFSGQYEQYF. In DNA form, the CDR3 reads TGTGCCAGCAGCTTGAACAGACTCTTTTCAGGACAATACGAGCAGTACTTC.

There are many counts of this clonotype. The CDR3: CASSPNSVSGGTDTQYF. CDR3 DNA sequence: TGCGCCAGCAGCCCTAACAGTGTTAGCGGAGGCACAGATACGCAGTATTTT. The chain is built from TRBV5-1 and TRBJ2-3, with a possible D match to TRBD2 (6 bases). The CDR3 has 17 amino acids. Looked up from germline, CDR1 is SGHRS and CDR2 is YFSETQ. Trimming took off 4 bases at V and 1 base at J, with 19 bases between the two ends. Full variable domain (missing parts from reference TRBV5-1 and TRBJ2-3): KAGVTQTPRYLIKTRGQQVTLSCSPISGHRSVSWYQQTPGQGLQFLFEYFSETQRNKGNFPGRFSGRQFSNSRSEMNVSTLELGDSALYLCASSPNSVSGGTDTQYFGPGTRLTVL.